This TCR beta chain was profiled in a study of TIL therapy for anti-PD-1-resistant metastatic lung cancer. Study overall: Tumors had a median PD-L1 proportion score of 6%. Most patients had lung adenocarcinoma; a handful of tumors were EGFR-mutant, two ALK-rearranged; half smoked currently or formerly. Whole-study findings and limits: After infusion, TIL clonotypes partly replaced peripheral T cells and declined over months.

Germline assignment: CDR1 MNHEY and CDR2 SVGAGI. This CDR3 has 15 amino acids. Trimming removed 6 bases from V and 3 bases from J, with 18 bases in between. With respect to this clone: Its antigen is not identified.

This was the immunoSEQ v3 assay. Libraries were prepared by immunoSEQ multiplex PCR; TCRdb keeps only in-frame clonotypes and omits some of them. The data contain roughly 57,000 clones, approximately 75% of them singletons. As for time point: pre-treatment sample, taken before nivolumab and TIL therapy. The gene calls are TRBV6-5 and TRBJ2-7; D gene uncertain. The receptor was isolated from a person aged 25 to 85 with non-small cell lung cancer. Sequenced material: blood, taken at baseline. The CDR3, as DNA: TGTGCCAGCAGCTCCAGCGAGCCCCGATTCTACGAGCAGTACTTC. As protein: CASSSSEPRFYEQYF.